Each of the 11 T cell receptor beta chains below was sequenced from the same sample in a study of T cell responses to AZD1222 COVID-19 vaccine. Data came from immunoSEQ multiplex PCR; TCRdb stores just in-frame clones and leaves some out. The data show over 65,000 clones, 90% to 95% seen once. The sequencing used peripheral blood, collected on day 0 of MenACWY control vaccination. The origin of the receptors is an adult in good health.

This clone showed up just once. The chain employs TRBV29-1 and TRBJ2-7, with 7 bases lining up with TRBD2. The germline CDR1 and CDR2 sequences are SQVTM and ANQGSEA. This CDR3 is built from 13 residues. Trimming removed 4 bases from V and 0 bases from J; junction bases left unmatched: 3. The CDR3 coding sequence is TGCAGCGTTGTAACTAGCGACTCCTACGAGCAGTACTTC. Protein: CSVVTSDSYEQYF.

The V and J genes are TRBV29-1 and TRBJ1-2; D uncertain. V was cut by 3 bases and J by 6 bases, with 8 bases left in between. The length of the CDR3 is 11 residues. Germline V gene sequence: CDR1 SQVTM, CDR2 ANQGSEA. For the CDR3, the DNA is TGCAGCGTTGACGAGGGTGATGGCTACACCTTC. It translates to CSVDEGDGYTF.

V and J are TRBV6-2 or TRBV6-3 and TRBJ2-3; maybe TRBD1 (5 bases). Germline V gives CDR1 MNHEY, CDR2 SVGEGT. V lost 7 bases and J 4 bases, leaving 15 bases between the germline ends. The CDR3 length is 14 residues. In DNA, the CDR3 is TGTGCCAGCAACCCGCCCAGGGAAGCAGATACGCAGTATTTT. Its translation is CASNPPREADTQYF.

CDR3 region: CASSLYRRTSGRLDAGELFF. CDR3 in DNA: TGTGCCAGCAGCTTATACCGACGGACTAGCGGGAGATTGGATGCCGGGGAGCTGTTTTTT. This chain links TRBV13 with TRBJ2-2; 13 nucleotides agree with TRBD2. V dropped 2 bases and J dropped 6; count of bases not matched to a gene: 15. Germline CDR1 is PRHDT and CDR2 is FYEKMQ (reference sequence). The CDR3 is 20 amino acids. The whole variable domain, filled in from reference TRBV13 and TRBJ2-2, reads AAGVIQSPRHLIKEKRETATLKCYPIPRHDTVYWYQQGPGQDPQFLISFYEKMQSDKGSIPDRFSAQQFSDYHSELNMSSLELGDSALYFCASSLYRRTSGRLDAGELFFGEGSRLTVL.

The chain joins TRBV20-1 to TRBJ2-1, with no clear D. The CDR3 contains 13 residues. Trimming stripped 3 bases from V and 7 bases from J, with 13 bases between. Germline-derived CDR1 and CDR2 are DFQATT and SNEGSKA (reference sequence). In nucleotides, the CDR3 is TGCAGTGCTAGTGACTTCGCCCCTAATGAGCAGTTCTTC. Amino acids: CSASDFAPNEQFF.

The rearrangement uses TRBV10-3 and TRBJ2-7, with 9 bases that match TRBD1. J lost 4 bases, V lost 2 bases, and 3 bases had no gene match. CDR3 length: 14 residues. Germline-derived CDR1 and CDR2 are ENHRY and SYGVKD. The CDR3 DNA reads TGTGCCATCAGTGAGACAGGGGGCAGTTACGAGCAGTACTTC. Its translation is CAISETGGSYEQYF.

J is TRBJ1-2 and V is TRBV18; 9 nucleotides match TRBD1. Germline CDR1 reads KGHSH; CDR2 reads LQKENI. CDR3 length: 15 residues. The trim removed 2 bases at V and 8 bases at J, leaving 9 bases unmatched. The CDR3 here is CASSPKGQGSEGYTF. DNA of the CDR3: TGTGCCAGCTCACCAAAGGGACAGGGCTCGGAAGGCTACACCTTC. The complete variable domain, with remaining parts taken from reference TRBV18 and TRBJ1-2, reads NAGVMQNPRHLVRRRGQEARLRCSPMKGHSHVYWYRQLPEEGLKFMVYLQKENIIDESGMPKERFSAEFPKEGPSILRIQQVVRGDSAAYFCASSPKGQGSEGYTFGSGTRLTVV.

This CDR3 is CASIRQQNEKLFF. The CDR3 region has the DNA TGTGCCAGCATCCGACAGCAGAATGAAAAACTGTTTTTT. This chain links TRBV2 with TRBJ1-4, with D possibly TRBD1 on 5 matching bases. This CDR3 spans 13 amino acids. V was cut by 7 bases and J by 5 bases, with 11 bases left in between. Germline-derived CDR1 and CDR2 are SNHLY and FYNNEI. The full variable domain, in which reference TRBV2 and TRBJ1-4 provide the parts outside the CDR3, is EPEVTQTPSHQVTQMGQEVILRCVPISNHLYFYWYRQILGQKVEFLVSFYNNEISEKSEIFDDQFSVERPDGSNFTLKIRSTKLEDSAMYFCASIRQQNEKLFFGSGTQLSVL.

This rearrangement joins TRBV7-3 to TRBJ2-1, with 9 nucleotides matching TRBD2. CDR1 and CDR2 from the germline V gene are SGHTA and FQGTGA. The ends lost 1 base at V and 8 bases at J; junction bases unmatched: 6. CDR3 length equals 15 residues. The CDR3, as DNA: TGTGCCAGCAGCTTAAACCCAGCGGGGGGCCATGAGCAGTTCTTC. Protein: CASSLNPAGGHEQFF.

The table lists this clone with a count of one. The V call is TRBV7-3, the J call TRBJ2-5, with 11 bases identical to TRBD2. In germline, CDR1 is SGHTA, CDR2 FQGTGA. The CDR3 length is 16 residues. The J segment lost 4 bases and the V segment lost 0 bases, leaving 4 bases of the junction unmatched. The CDR3 DNA follows: TGTGCCAGCAGCTTAACCCGTAGCGGGAGGGGAGAGACCCAGTACTTC. It yields the protein CASSLTRSGRGETQYF.

V is TRBV12-5 and J is TRBJ2-5; 10 bases fit TRBD2. V shed 5 bases, J shed 2 bases, and the junction held 5 bases outside the gene matches. Germline V gene data show CDR1 as LGHNT and CDR2 as FRNRAP. This CDR3 is 15 amino acids long. This CDR3 reads CASGPGTSVQETQYF. The CDR3 DNA reads as TGTGCTAGTGGTCCCGGGACTAGCGTTCAAGAGACCCAGTACTTC.